This T cell receptor (beta chain) was sequenced in a study of CD8+CD57+ T cells in acquired aplastic anemia. Whole-study context: Healthy donors yielded roughly 11 million CD4+ cell reads on average.

Study results and caveats: Researchers report that 25 to 35 CD8+ CDR3 sequences appeared in both patients and controls. Simpson's diversity of CD8+ cells was not significantly different in patients compared with controls.

Genomic DNA, the template, was used for profiling of the TCR beta VDJ and CDR3. Each CDR3 protein gets one entry after TCRdb re-called the reads with MiXCR. The repertoire has about 190,000 distinct CDR3 sequences, roughly half of them found once; the top ten carry about a sixth. In regard to this clonotype: Its antigen is not known.

Germline V gene sequence: CDR1 SGHVS, CDR2 FNYEAQ. CDR3 size: 15 residues. V was pared by 4 bases and J by 7 bases, with 14 bases between. This receptor was identified in a human donor in good health, serving as a control. What was sequenced was sorted CD4+, CD8+, or CD8+CD57+ T cells (not recorded which) from PBMCs. The V and J genes are TRBV7-6 and TRBJ1-6; the D gene is possibly TRBD1 (5 bases). The CDR3 sequence is CASSSGTEGNSPLHF. The CDR3 DNA reads TGTGCCAGCAGCTCAGGGACGGAGGGAAATTCACCCCTCCACTTT.